Detailed here is one T cell receptor beta chain. The sample belongs to a study of blood T cell repertoires in COVID-19. Study-wide context: The cDNA or gDNA used as material had been derived from T cells, B-cell-depleted T cells, or PBMCs.

The assay was immunoSEQ multiplex PCR, and TCRdb's table has in-frame clones only and misses some. Found here are 150,000 or so clones, around nine tenths of them singletons; the top ten hold about a tenth. Enrollment of patients from Seattle took place during active infection, with longitudinal follow-up. Sequenced input: peripheral blood. This TCR came from a woman in her seventies with COVID-19, enrolled during active disease.

Here the CDR3 reads CASSLIRGFSYEQYF. The CDR3 nucleotides are TGTGCCAGCAGCTTAATTAGGGGATTCTCCTACGAGCAGTACTTC. V usage is TRBV5-5 and J usage is TRBJ2-7, with D maybe TRBD1 (5 bases). The CDR3 extends over 15 amino acids. Looked up from germline, CDR1 is SGHKS and CDR2 is YYEKEE (reference sequence). Trimming removed 2 bases at V and 0 bases at J, with 12 bases between.